This T cell receptor beta chain comes out of a study of shared clonotypes between healthy human individuals. Study-level points and caveats: Naive subsets, compared against memory subsets, generally had larger estimated richness values.

Germline V gene lookup returns CDR1 ENHRY and CDR2 SYGVKD. V lost 10 bases to trimming and J lost 5 bases; unmatched junction nucleotides: 5. This CDR3 contains 12 residues. Assay execution took place at the deep level. Produced via immunoSEQ multiplex PCR; TCRdb's table is partial and in-frame only. The table includes about 580,000 clones, about 98% detected once. Points on this clone: What it recognizes is unknown.

CD8 cells regarded as naive lacked CD45RO, were positively chosen for CCR7, and omitted terminally differentiated effector memory CD45RA+ cells. Sequenced input: naive CD8+ T cells sorted from blood. This clonotype originated in a man aged 25 to 40 in good health. The chain joins TRBV10-3 to TRBJ2-7; 10 nucleotides agree with TRBD1. In DNA, the CDR3 is TGTGCCAGAGGGACAGGGGACCACGAGCAGTACTTC. Translated: CARGTGDHEQYF.